The clone carrying this T cell receptor (beta chain) appeared many times. The cDNA had a unique molecular identifier and a template-switch universal primer site. TCRdb redid the calling of the 5' RACE reads with MiXCR, one entry per CDR3 protein. The sample lists about 690,000 distinct CDR3 sequences; 5.5% to 6.5% were seen once. The sample belongs to a study of identical twins. Germline values: CDR1 SGHTA, CDR2 FQGTGA. CDR3 size: 14 residues. V shed 6 bases and J shed 6 bases, with 16 bases lying between them. This receptor was obtained from a man younger than 35 in good health. This chain links TRBV7-3 with TRBJ2-3; possibly TRBD2 for D (6 bases). Material for sequencing was naive T cells sorted from blood. The CDR3 spells CASSPPGELDTQYF. The CDR3 bases are TGTGCCAGCAGTCCCCCGGGGGAGTTGGATACGCAGTATTTT.